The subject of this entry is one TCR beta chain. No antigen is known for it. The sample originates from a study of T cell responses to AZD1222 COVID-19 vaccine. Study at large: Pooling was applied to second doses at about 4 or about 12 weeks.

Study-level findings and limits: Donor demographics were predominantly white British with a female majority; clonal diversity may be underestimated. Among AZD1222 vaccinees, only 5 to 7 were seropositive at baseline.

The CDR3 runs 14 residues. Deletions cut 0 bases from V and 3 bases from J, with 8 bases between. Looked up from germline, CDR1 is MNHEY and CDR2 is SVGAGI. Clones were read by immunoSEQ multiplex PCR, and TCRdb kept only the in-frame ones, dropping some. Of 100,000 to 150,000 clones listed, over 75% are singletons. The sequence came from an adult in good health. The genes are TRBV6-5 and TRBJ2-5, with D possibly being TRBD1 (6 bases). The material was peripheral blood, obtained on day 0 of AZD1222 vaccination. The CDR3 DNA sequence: TGTGCCAGCAGTTACTCAGGGGGTAAAGAGACCCAGTACTTC. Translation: CASSYSGGKETQYF.